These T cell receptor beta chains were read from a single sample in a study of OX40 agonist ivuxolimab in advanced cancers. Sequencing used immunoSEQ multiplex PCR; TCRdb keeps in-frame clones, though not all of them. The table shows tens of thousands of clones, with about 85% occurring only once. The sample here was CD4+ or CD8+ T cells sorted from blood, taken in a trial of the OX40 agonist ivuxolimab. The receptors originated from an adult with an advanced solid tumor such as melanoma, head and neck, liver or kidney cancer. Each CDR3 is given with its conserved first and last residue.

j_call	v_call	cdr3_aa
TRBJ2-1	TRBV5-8	CASSPNGRGSYNEQFF
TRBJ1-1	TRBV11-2	CASSPGGITEAFF
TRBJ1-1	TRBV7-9	CASSLYGETEAFF
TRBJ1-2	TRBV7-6	CASSLSEGPLGGYTF
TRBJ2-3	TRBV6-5	CASSYVAGGDSDTQYF
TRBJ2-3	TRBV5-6	CASRGQTADTQYF
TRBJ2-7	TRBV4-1	CASSQVTSGYEQYF
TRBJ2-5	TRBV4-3	CASSQDSVGARETQYF
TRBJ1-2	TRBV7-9	CASSAQGANFYGYTF
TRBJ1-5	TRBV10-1	CASSESQGNQPQHF
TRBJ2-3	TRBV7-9	CASSWGQGATDTQYF
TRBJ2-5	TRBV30	CAWSGGQGGVETQYF
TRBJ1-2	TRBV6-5	CASRIYRGDGYGYTF
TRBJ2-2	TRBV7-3	CASSPSGAGELFF
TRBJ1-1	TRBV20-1	CSARVGGEAFF
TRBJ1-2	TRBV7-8	CASSLGDGRDGYTF
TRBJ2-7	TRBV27	CASSIAFDYEQYF
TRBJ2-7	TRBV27	CASSLSAGGLYEQYF
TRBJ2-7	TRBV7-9	CASSPGQSYEQYF
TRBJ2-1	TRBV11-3	CASSFTSGGSNEQFF
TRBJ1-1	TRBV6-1	CASSEGVNTEAFF
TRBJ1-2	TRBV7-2	CASSLTVPFGPAVFGYTF
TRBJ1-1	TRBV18	CASSPPEGAYTEAFF
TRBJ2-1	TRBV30	CAWSKDRGPYNEQFF
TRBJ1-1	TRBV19	CASSIGRGTEAFF
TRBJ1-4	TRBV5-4	CASSPRVGEKLFF
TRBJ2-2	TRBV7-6	CASSSLSLAGGTGELFF
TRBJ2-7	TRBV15	CATSRDIGTVYEQYF
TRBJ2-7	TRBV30	CAWSLGTFEQYF